This T cell receptor (beta chain) emerged from a study of blood T cell repertoires in COVID-19. Study as a whole: The United States, Italy and Spain were the sources of the acute and convalescent COVID-19 samples. Sources were T cells, B-cell-depleted T cells, or PBMCs; the material itself was cDNA or gDNA.

Authors' methods: Reference gene primer amplification gave estimated nucleated cell counts. Measured with immunoSEQ multiplex PCR; TCRdb has only the in-frame clones, and not every one. For V, J and clone size, that table is used; D and trimming come from the DNA. The profile covers around 140,000 clones, with about 82% appearing a single time and approximately 8.3% taken by the ten largest. The CDR3 runs to 15 residues. The V gene's germline CDR1 is LNHDA and CDR2 SQIVND (reference sequence). V shed 8 bases and J shed 0 bases, with 14 bases lying between them. The V call is TRBV19, the J call TRBJ1-5, with D unclear. Specimen: peripheral blood. The sequence came from a woman aged 55-75 years with acute or convalescent COVID-19. The chain's CDR3 is CASFPSSGSNQPQHF. CDR3 bases: TGTGCCAGTTTCCCGAGCTCAGGTAGCAATCAGCCCCAGCATTTT. Together with reference TRBV19 and TRBJ1-5, the CDR3 gives the full variable domain: DGGITQSPKYLFRKEGQNVTLSCEQNLNHDAMYWYRQDPGQGLRLIYYSQIVNDFQKGDIAEGYSVSREKKESFPLTVTSAQKNPTAFYLCASFPSSGSNQPQHFGDGTRLSIL.